This T cell receptor (beta chain) stems from a study of blood T cells in healthy people across ages. A second PCR of about 7 to 11 cycles used a sample-barcoded 5' primer and a J-beta primer mix. Each CDR3 protein gets one entry after TCRdb re-called the 5' RACE reads with MiXCR. The sample lists under 2 million distinct CDR3 sequences, about 31% occurring once. V was clipped by 1 base and J by 0 bases, with 15 bases between them. Per germline, CDR1 MDHEN and CDR2 SYDVKM. CDR3 length: 18 amino acids. The sequencing input was blood. This TCR came from a woman in her twenties or thirties in good health. The J gene is TRBJ2-2, the V gene TRBV28; a weak D match, TRBD2 (6 bases). CDR3 DNA: TGTGCCAGCAGTTTATTGTTGGGTGCGGGACCGAACACCGGGGAGCTGTTTTTT. Its protein is CASSLLLGAGPNTGELFF.